The 4 T cell receptor beta chains listed next were all sequenced from one sample in a study of blood T cells in healthy people across ages. PCR was performed a second time for about 7 to 11 cycles using a sample-barcoded 5' primer and a J-beta primer mix. TCRdb analysed the 5' RACE reads with MiXCR anew, one entry per CDR3 protein. The sample shows approximately 730,000 distinct CDR3 sequences, 53% of them seen only once. Sequenced sample: blood. The receptors come from an elderly man in good health.

This chain links TRBV18 with TRBJ2-1; D remains ambiguous. Germline V CDR1 and CDR2: KGHSH, LQKENI. V shed 4 bases and J shed 6 bases, with 10 bases lying between them. The CDR3 has 13 amino acids. The chain's CDR3 is CASSQGGTNEQFF. The CDR3 DNA reads as TGTGCCAGCTCACAAGGCGGAACCAATGAGCAGTTCTTC.

This chain links TRBV24-1 with TRBJ1-2; D possibly corresponds to TRBD1 (5 bases). Germline CDR1 KGHDR, CDR2 SFDVKD. The V and J ends lost 3 bases and 3 bases respectively, with 7 bases between them. The CDR3 is made up of 13 amino acids. The CDR3: CATSDGTYYGYTF. CDR3 sequence (DNA): TGTGCCACCAGTGATGGGACTTACTATGGCTACACCTTC.

The chain combines TRBV28 with TRBJ2-5; D perhaps matches TRBD2 (6 bases). The V end lost 5 bases, the J end lost 7 bases, and 17 bases lay between the germline ends. The CDR3 covers 14 residues. Germline CDR1 reads MDHEN; CDR2 reads SYDVKM. CDR3 coding DNA: TGTGCCAGCAGTCTCGGGAGATTGATAGTGACCCAGTACTTC. This sequence encodes CASSLGRLIVTQYF.

A few counts support this clonotype. The CDR3 protein is CASSLVIAAEQFF. The CDR3 region has the DNA TGTGCCAGCAGCTTAGTGATAGCGGCTGAGCAGTTCTTC. The chain links TRBV11-2 to TRBJ2-1; perhaps TRBD2 as D (6 bases). CDR1 and CDR2 (germline): SGHAT, FQNNGV. The CDR3 consists of 13 residues. Trimming took 1 base from V and 9 from J, leaving 10 bases between them.